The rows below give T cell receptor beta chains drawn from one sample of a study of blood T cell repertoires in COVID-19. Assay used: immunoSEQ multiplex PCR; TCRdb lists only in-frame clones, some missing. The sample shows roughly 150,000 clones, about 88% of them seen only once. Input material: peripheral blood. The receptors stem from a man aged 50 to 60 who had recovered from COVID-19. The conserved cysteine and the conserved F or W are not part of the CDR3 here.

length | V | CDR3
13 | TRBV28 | ASSSFGGVNYGYT
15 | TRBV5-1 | ASSPARGGVSYNEQF
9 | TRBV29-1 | SVPRLDGYT
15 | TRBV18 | ASSPLGLAGITDTQY
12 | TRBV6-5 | ASRAGVSQETQY
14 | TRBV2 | ASSFPRGPNTGELF
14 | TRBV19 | ASSPPGLTRSNEQF
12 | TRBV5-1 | ASSPAAFTDTQY
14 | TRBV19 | ASSSGQKNSNQPQH
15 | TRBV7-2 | ASSSPHGTASSYEQY
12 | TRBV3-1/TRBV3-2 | ASSLGRGTDEQF
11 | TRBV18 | ASSPTSANEQF
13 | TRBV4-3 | ASSQGLQTNYGYT
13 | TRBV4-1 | ASSQRDRVSETQY
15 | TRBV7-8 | ASSSLHLDRGGTEAF
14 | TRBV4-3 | ASSQDWREIWNEQF
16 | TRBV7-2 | ASSSRGLAGVSRETQY
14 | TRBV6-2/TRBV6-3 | ASSYLLLDRNYGYT